These T cell receptor beta chains were read from a single sample in a study of shared T cell receptors in the human thymus. Libraries were prepared by immunoSEQ multiplex PCR; TCRdb keeps only in-frame clonotypes and omits some of them. The sample lists over 650,000 clones, about 90% occurring once. The data also belong to a second study, concerning human thymus T cells.

Input material: thymocytes. The receptors derive from a boy in the first two years of life with a congenital heart defect. Both conserved end residues are part of each CDR3. The order of the fields is D gene, CDR3 length, J gene, clone size, V gene, CDR3 DNA, CDR3 protein. The D gene is left open where the match is weak. The size entry is marked missing in some rows and otherwise reads once, few, many or a size class.

D gene: -; CDR3 length: 13; J gene: TRBJ1-2; clone size: -; V gene: TRBV7-6; CDR3 DNA: TGTGCCAGCAGCCTTAGAGGTCGCTATGGCTACACCTTC; CDR3 protein: CASSLRGRYGYTF
D gene: TRBD1; CDR3 length: 15; J gene: TRBJ1-5; clone size: -; V gene: TRBV7-2; CDR3 DNA: TGTGCCAGCAGCCCCGGGACAGTCCACAATCAGCCCCAGCATTTT; CDR3 protein: CASSPGTVHNQPQHF
D gene: TRBD2; CDR3 length: 16; J gene: TRBJ2-3; clone size: -; V gene: TRBV4-3; CDR3 DNA: TGCGCCAGCAGCCAAGATCGGGGGGAGGCCCCAGATACGCAGTATTTT; CDR3 protein: CASSQDRGEAPDTQYF
D gene: -; CDR3 length: 17; J gene: TRBJ1-2; clone size: once; V gene: TRBV11-2; CDR3 DNA: TGTGCCAGCAGCTTAGTCAAGTGGGGGCTGGGGAACTATGGCTACACCTTC; CDR3 protein: CASSLVKWGLGNYGYTF
D gene: TRBD2; CDR3 length: 17; J gene: TRBJ2-5; clone size: -; V gene: TRBV5-6; CDR3 DNA: TGTGCCAGCAGCCCGACTAGCGGGAGGGTGGTAGAAGAGACCCAGTACTTC; CDR3 protein: CASSPTSGRVVEETQYF
D gene: TRBD1; CDR3 length: 16; J gene: TRBJ1-5; clone size: -; V gene: TRBV2; CDR3 DNA: TGTGCCAGCAGTGAAAAAAGGACAGGGCGCAATCAGCCCCAGCATTTT; CDR3 protein: CASSEKRTGRNQPQHF
D gene: -; CDR3 length: 16; J gene: TRBJ1-5; clone size: -; V gene: TRBV5-4; CDR3 DNA: TGTGCCAGCAGCTTGGATCCAGGGCCCCAGGACCAGCCCCAGCATTTT; CDR3 protein: CASSLDPGPQDQPQHF
D gene: -; CDR3 length: 15; J gene: TRBJ2-2; clone size: few; V gene: TRBV6-1; CDR3 DNA: TGTGCCAGCAGTGAGCTGTTAGGGAGCACCGGGGAGCTGTTTTTT; CDR3 protein: CASSELLGSTGELFF
D gene: TRBD1; CDR3 length: 16; J gene: TRBJ1-1; clone size: few; V gene: TRBV14; CDR3 DNA: TGTGCCAGCAGCCAAGGTACAGGGGGCCCCAGCACTGAAGCTTTCTTT; CDR3 protein: CASSQGTGGPSTEAFF
D gene: -; CDR3 length: 16; J gene: TRBJ2-2; clone size: -; V gene: TRBV11-2; CDR3 DNA: TGTGCCAGCAGCTTAGGCGGGCAGGGGGGTACCGGGGAGCTGTTTTTT; CDR3 protein: CASSLGGQGGTGELFF
D gene: TRBD1; CDR3 length: 16; J gene: TRBJ2-7; clone size: -; V gene: TRBV10-3; CDR3 DNA: TGTGCCACAATGATAAATAGGGGGCCCCATTCCTACGAGCAGTACTTC; CDR3 protein: CATMINRGPHSYEQYF
D gene: -; CDR3 length: 17; J gene: TRBJ1-2; clone size: -; V gene: TRBV12-1; CDR3 DNA: TGTGCCAGCAGCTTTGTACCTCCGGGACAGGGGGTGGATGGCTACACCTTC; CDR3 protein: CASSFVPPGQGVDGYTF
D gene: TRBD2; CDR3 length: 16; J gene: TRBJ2-1; clone size: few; V gene: TRBV28; CDR3 DNA: TGTGCCAGCAGCTACGATACTAGCGGGAGATTCCATGAGCAGTTCTTC; CDR3 protein: CASSYDTSGRFHEQFF
D gene: TRBD1; CDR3 length: 15; J gene: TRBJ2-5; clone size: -; V gene: TRBV5-6; CDR3 DNA: TGTGCCAGCAGCCCAGGACAGGGGGCTTATAAGACCCAGTACTTC; CDR3 protein: CASSPGQGAYKTQYF
D gene: TRBD1; CDR3 length: 14; J gene: TRBJ1-3; clone size: once; V gene: TRBV5-6; CDR3 DNA: TGTGCCAGCAGGAAACAGGGGAGAGGAAACACCATATATTTT; CDR3 protein: CASRKQGRGNTIYF
D gene: -; CDR3 length: 13; J gene: TRBJ2-5; clone size: -; V gene: TRBV4-3; CDR3 DNA: TGCGCCAGCAGCCAAGTGAGAGGGGAGACCCAGTACTTC; CDR3 protein: CASSQVRGETQYF
D gene: TRBD1; CDR3 length: 16; J gene: TRBJ1-5; clone size: -; V gene: TRBV19; CDR3 DNA: TGTGCCAGTAGTGAGGGGGGAGACAGGGGCAATCAGCCCCAGCATTTT; CDR3 protein: CASSEGGDRGNQPQHF
D gene: TRBD2; CDR3 length: 15; J gene: TRBJ2-7; clone size: few; V gene: TRBV25-1; CDR3 DNA: TGTGCCAGCAGTGTCACTAGCGGGAGATCATACGAGCAGTACTTC; CDR3 protein: CASSVTSGRSYEQYF
D gene: -; CDR3 length: 14; J gene: TRBJ2-7; clone size: -; V gene: TRBV28; CDR3 DNA: TGTGCCAGCAGAAGACAGGACACTTCCTACGAGCAGTACTTC; CDR3 protein: CASRRQDTSYEQYF
D gene: TRBD2; CDR3 length: 18; J gene: TRBJ2-3; clone size: -; V gene: TRBV27; CDR3 DNA: TGTGCCAGCAGTTTATCCCTCAGACTAGCGGGGAGGTCGGATACGCAGTATTTT; CDR3 protein: CASSLSLRLAGRSDTQYF
D gene: -; CDR3 length: 13; J gene: TRBJ2-3; clone size: few; V gene: TRBV2; CDR3 DNA: TGTGCCAGCAGAGACGGAAGCGCAGATACGCAGTATTTT; CDR3 protein: CASRDGSADTQYF
D gene: -; CDR3 length: 17; J gene: TRBJ1-4; clone size: once; V gene: TRBV7-6; CDR3 DNA: TGTGCCAGCAGCGAAGGAAGGCTGGGGGCATTTGGAGAAAAACTGTTTTTT; CDR3 protein: CASSEGRLGAFGEKLFF
D gene: TRBD2; CDR3 length: 13; J gene: TRBJ2-3; clone size: -; V gene: TRBV2; CDR3 DNA: TGTGCCAGCCAGTCCGCGGGGGATCATACGCAGTATTTT; CDR3 protein: CASQSAGDHTQYF
D gene: -; CDR3 length: 16; J gene: TRBJ1-1; clone size: -; V gene: TRBV11-2; CDR3 DNA: TGTGCCAGCAGCTCGTTGAGGCGGATTGGGAACACTGAAGCTTTCTTT; CDR3 protein: CASSSLRRIGNTEAFF
D gene: -; CDR3 length: 15; J gene: TRBJ2-5; clone size: once; V gene: TRBV10-3; CDR3 DNA: TGTGCCATCAGTGAGTACCACCGGGATCAAGAGACCCAGTACTTC; CDR3 protein: CAISEYHRDQETQYF
D gene: TRBD2; CDR3 length: 17; J gene: TRBJ2-3; clone size: -; V gene: TRBV14; CDR3 DNA: TGTGCCAGCAGCCAAGTGGAGACTAGCGAGACCACAGATACGCAGTATTTT; CDR3 protein: CASSQVETSETTDTQYF
D gene: -; CDR3 length: 15; J gene: TRBJ1-4; clone size: -; V gene: TRBV9; CDR3 DNA: TGTGCCAGCAGCGGCCGGGACATCAACAATGAAAAACTGTTTTTT; CDR3 protein: CASSGRDINNEKLFF
D gene: TRBD1; CDR3 length: 16; J gene: TRBJ1-1; clone size: -; V gene: TRBV18; CDR3 DNA: TGTGCCAGCTCACCCGGACAGGGTTTCATGAACACTGAAGCTTTCTTT; CDR3 protein: CASSPGQGFMNTEAFF
D gene: -; CDR3 length: 13; J gene: TRBJ2-1; clone size: -; V gene: TRBV27; CDR3 DNA: TGTGCCAGCAGCCTTTACCCCCTCAGGGAGCAGTTCTTC; CDR3 protein: CASSLYPLREQFF
D gene: -; CDR3 length: 17; J gene: TRBJ2-2; clone size: -; V gene: TRBV9; CDR3 DNA: TGTGCCAGCAGCGTAGTAGGAGGGTCGGTCAACACCGGGGAGCTGTTTTTT; CDR3 protein: CASSVVGGSVNTGELFF
D gene: -; CDR3 length: 15; J gene: TRBJ1-6; clone size: -; V gene: TRBV4-1; CDR3 DNA: TGCGCCAGCAGCCAATCCAGGGGCTTGGATTCACCCCTCCACTTT; CDR3 protein: CASSQSRGLDSPLHF
D gene: -; CDR3 length: 18; J gene: TRBJ2-1; clone size: -; V gene: TRBV5-5; CDR3 DNA: TGTGCCAGCAGCTTGATAAACGAGTATGAGACAGTATACAATGAGCAGTTCTTC; CDR3 protein: CASSLINEYETVYNEQFF
D gene: TRBD1; CDR3 length: 15; J gene: TRBJ1-2; clone size: -; V gene: TRBV28; CDR3 DNA: TGTGCCAGCAGTCCAGGACAGGTCTTGGCCTATGGCTACACCTTC; CDR3 protein: CASSPGQVLAYGYTF
D gene: -; CDR3 length: 15; J gene: TRBJ2-7; clone size: -; V gene: TRBV15; CDR3 DNA: TGTGCCACCAGCAGTACCGGGACACCTACCTACGAGCAGTACTTC; CDR3 protein: CATSSTGTPTYEQYF
D gene: TRBD1; CDR3 length: 15; J gene: TRBJ2-3; clone size: -; V gene: TRBV9; CDR3 DNA: TGTGCCAGCAGCGGGGGGACAGGGGGCAGAGATACGCAGTATTTT; CDR3 protein: CASSGGTGGRDTQYF
D gene: -; CDR3 length: 13; J gene: TRBJ2-2; clone size: -; V gene: TRBV27; CDR3 DNA: TGTGCCAGCAGATCGCTAGGTACCGGGGAGCTGTTTTTT; CDR3 protein: CASRSLGTGELFF
D gene: -; CDR3 length: 18; J gene: TRBJ2-1; clone size: -; V gene: TRBV25-1; CDR3 DNA: TGTGCCAGCAGAGCCATCACCCATCAGGGAAGCTCCTACAATGAGCAGTTCTTC; CDR3 protein: CASRAITHQGSSYNEQFF
D gene: -; CDR3 length: 10; J gene: TRBJ1-6; clone size: -; V gene: TRBV6-1; CDR3 DNA: TGTGCCCCCCCAGTGTCACCCCTCCACTTT; CDR3 protein: CAPPVSPLHF
D gene: TRBD2; CDR3 length: 14; J gene: TRBJ2-1; clone size: -; V gene: TRBV10-3; CDR3 DNA: TGTGCCAGCCGGGGGACTAGCGGGAGCGGGGAGCAGTTCTTC; CDR3 protein: CASRGTSGSGEQFF
D gene: TRBD1; CDR3 length: 16; J gene: TRBJ1-2; clone size: -; V gene: TRBV5-6; CDR3 DNA: TGTGCCAGCAGCTTGGTATTGAGGGGGCGCGACTATGGCTACACCTTC; CDR3 protein: CASSLVLRGRDYGYTF
D gene: TRBD2; CDR3 length: 18; J gene: TRBJ2-7; clone size: -; V gene: TRBV4-2; CDR3 DNA: TGTGCCAGCAGCCAAGATTGGGGGGGGGAGCAGAGCTCCTACGAGCAGTACTTC; CDR3 protein: CASSQDWGGEQSSYEQYF